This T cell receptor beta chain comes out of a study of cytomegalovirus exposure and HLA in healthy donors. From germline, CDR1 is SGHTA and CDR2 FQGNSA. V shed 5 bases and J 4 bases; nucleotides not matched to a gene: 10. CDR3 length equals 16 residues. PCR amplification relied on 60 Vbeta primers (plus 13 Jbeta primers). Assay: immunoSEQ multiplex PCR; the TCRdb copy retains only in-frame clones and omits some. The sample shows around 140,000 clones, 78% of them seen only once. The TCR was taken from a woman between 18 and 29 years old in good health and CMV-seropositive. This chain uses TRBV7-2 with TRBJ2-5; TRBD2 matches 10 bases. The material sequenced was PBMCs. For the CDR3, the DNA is TGTGCCAGCAGCCAATTCCAGCGGGGGGGCAGAGAGACCCAGTACTTC. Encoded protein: CASSQFQRGGRETQYF.